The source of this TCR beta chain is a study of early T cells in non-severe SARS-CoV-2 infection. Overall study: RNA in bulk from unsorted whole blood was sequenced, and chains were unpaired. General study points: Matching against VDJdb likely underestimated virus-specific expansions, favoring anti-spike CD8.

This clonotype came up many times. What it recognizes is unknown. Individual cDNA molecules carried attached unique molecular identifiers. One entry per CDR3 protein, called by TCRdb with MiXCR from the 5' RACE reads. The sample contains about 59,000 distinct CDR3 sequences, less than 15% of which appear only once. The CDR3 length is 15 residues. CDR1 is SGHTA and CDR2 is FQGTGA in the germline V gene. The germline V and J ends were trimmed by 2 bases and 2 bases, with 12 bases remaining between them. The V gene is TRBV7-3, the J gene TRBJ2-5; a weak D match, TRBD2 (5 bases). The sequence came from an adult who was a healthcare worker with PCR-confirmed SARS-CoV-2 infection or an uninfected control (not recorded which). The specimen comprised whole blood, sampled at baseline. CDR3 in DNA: TGTGCCAGCAGCTTAGGCGGGCATATTCAAGAGACCCAGTACTTC. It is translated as CASSLGGHIQETQYF.